This T cell receptor beta chain was recorded in a study of T-cell memory formation after mild COVID-19. Barcoded TCR alpha and TCR beta cDNA libraries with UMIs came from 5'RACE using constant-segment primers. A single record per CDR3 protein comes from TCRdb applying MiXCR to the 5' RACE reads. The sample includes approximately 250,000 distinct CDR3 sequences, 16% of them seen just once. This clonotype showed up just a few times. The CDR3 sequence is 14 residues long. V was clipped by 0 bases and J by 8 bases, with 11 bases between them. Germline V gives CDR1 SGHRS, CDR2 YFSETQ. The chain links TRBV5-1 to TRBJ1-4; D remains ambiguous. The specimen sequenced was PBMCs or a T cell subset sorted from them (not recorded which). The source of this sequence is a man younger than 30 who had mild COVID-19 (a few samples of this study predate the infection). Cell type and time point are not known. This CDR3 is CASSLVAGVEKLFF. CDR3 nucleotides: TGCGCCAGCAGCTTGGTCGCTGGGGTAGAAAAACTGTTTTTT.